Detailed here is one T cell receptor (beta chain). This clone appeared a single time. No cognate antigen has been identified for it. Base quality data are lacking; no much larger clone is found one base away. For survey sequencing, tumor libraries mostly used around 4.5 ug of input genomic DNA, with two replicates for each sample. TCRbeta libraries were prepared with the immunoSEQ hsTCRbeta kit according to the manufacturer's instructions. The finished libraries were brought together in one pool at approximately 3.1 nM, which was then read using an Illumina NovaSeq 6000 S4 flow cell. On the study's bioinformatics: Raw data preprocessing and quality control were performed with the immunoSEQ Analyzer. The analysis was limited to productive rearrangements, and each clonotype was defined by a unique CDR3 amino acid sequence. Repertoire clonality was estimated as the Gini-Simpson index, which was calculated using the R package tcR. Gini indices were compared with Student's t test, and associations with tumor size change were assessed by Pearson correlation. What TCRdb holds here is the immuneACCESS table cut down to in-frame rearrangements. Part of the clones is not present; checked against another copy, under half of the missing clones reflect an unresolved V gene, and the others are unexplained. V and J calls and clone size are given by that table; D and trimming were obtained from the DNA. This sample comprises under 13,000 clones, more than 45% of them detected only once. The top ten clonotypes cover around a quarter of the sample.

The CDR3 contains 16 residues, cysteine and phenylalanine counted. Only CDR3 DNA is held: 48 bases, read in frame from base 1. At the junction V is shortened by 1 base and J by 0 bases, with 9 bases in between. Reading the germline V gene (reference sequence) gives CDR1 SEHNR and CDR2 FQNEAQ. The sample's time point label is to be understood as: before neoadjuvant nivolumab. Patients had been newly diagnosed with stage II-IVA oral cavity squamous cell carcinoma, and no prior systemic or radiation treatment had been given to the patients. The cohort was made up of patients with locally advanced, HPV-negative oral cavity squamous cell carcinoma. The samples were obtained from a longitudinal correlative study of a single-arm phase II trial testing neoadjuvant nivolumab in oral cavity squamous cell carcinoma. Genomic DNA-based TCRbeta sequencing was performed on subject-matched pre- and post-treatment PBMCs and tumors from three responders and three non-responders. For tumor tissue, genomic DNA extraction relied on the Maxwell RSC DNA from Tissue kit.

The entry originates in a study of neoadjuvant anti-PD-1 for oral cavity cancer (dated by TCRdb to the early 2020s). Broadly, across the study: Before undergoing curative-intent surgical resection, most patients got three to four biweekly nivolumab doses at 3 mg/kg. The parent correlative cohort included some 13 patients, with an approximately 30% response rate. Under RECIST 1.1, a patient counted as a responder if showing complete response, partial response or stable disease, and as a non-responder if showing progression. Patients without progression received a fourth nivolumab dose around day 43 and underwent definitive surgical resection on days 50-56. General findings and caveats noted by the study authors: Only three patients per response group were included in the TCR analyses, and the authors called for validation in larger cohorts. Greater tumor shrinkage was correlated with larger post-treatment sizes of preexisting intratumoral clones, suggesting that expansion of preexisting clones contributed to response. Higher pretreatment blood TCRbeta clonality and lower post-treatment tumor TCRbeta clonality were correlated with higher pretreatment blood Treg/Th17 ratios.

The chain employs TRBV7-9 and TRBJ1-4; there is no confident call for the D gene. The TCR originated in a person between 40 and 85 years old with oral cavity squamous cell carcinoma. This material consisted of tumor tissue, taken before nivolumab (anti-PD-1) treatment. This receptor carries the CDR3 CASSLGAGTTNEKLFF. Read as DNA, the sequence is TGTGCCAGCAGCTTAGGAGCAGGCACAACTAATGAAAAACTGTTTTTT.